These T cell receptor beta chains were read from a single sample in a study of blood T cell repertoires in COVID-19. Clones were read by immunoSEQ multiplex PCR, and TCRdb kept only the in-frame ones, dropping some. Seen here are fewer than 250,000 clones, 80% to 90% observed once, and the top ten hold approximately 10%. Sequencing was performed on peripheral blood. These receptor sequences come from an elderly woman with COVID-19, enrolled during active disease. CDR3s include the opening cysteine and the closing phenylalanine or tryptophan. Each record gives: V gene, J gene, clone size, D gene, CDR3 DNA, CDR3 protein. The D gene is left open where the match is weak. Clone size is not always given. Where it is, it says once, few, many or a class for expanded clones.

>TRBV7-9|TRBJ2-3|once|-
TGTGCCAGCAGCTCGGGTACAGGGACCCCCACAGATACGCAGTATTTT
CASSSGTGTPTDTQYF
>TRBV19|TRBJ2-2|-|TRBD1
TGTGCCAGTATCCCCCAGGGGACAGAAAACACCGGGGAGCTGTTTTTT
CASIPQGTENTGELFF
>TRBV28|TRBJ2-3|-|TRBD2
TGTGCCAGCAGACCCAGCGCGGGGGGCCCAGATACGCAGTATTTT
CASRPSAGGPDTQYF
>TRBV6-5|TRBJ2-7|-|-
TGTGCCAGCAGATCCGACAGGCGGATAGAGCAGTACTTC
CASRSDRRIEQYF
>TRBV5-1|TRBJ2-6|-|TRBD1
TGCGCCAGCAGCCAGGGACAGGCCTCTGGGGCCAACGTCCTGACTTTC
CASSQGQASGANVLTF
>TRBV7-9|TRBJ2-5|-|TRBD1
TGTGCCAGCAGCTTAGCGCTGGGACAGGGCCAAGAGACCCAGTACTTC
CASSLALGQGQETQYF
>TRBV9|TRBJ2-7|-|TRBD2
TGTGCCAGCAGTCTTTCTTTGACTAGCGGTGAGCAGTACTTC
CASSLSLTSGEQYF
>TRBV6-5|TRBJ1-1|-|TRBD1
TGTGCCAGCAGTTCCACAGGGGGGCTGAAAGCTTTCTTT
CASSSTGGLKAFF
>TRBV5-1|TRBJ1-1|-|TRBD1
TGCGCCAGCAGCCCCGACAGGGGAGGCACTGAAGCTTTCTTT
CASSPDRGGTEAFF
>TRBV28|TRBJ1-4|-|TRBD1
TGTGCCACCAGGGGGGGGCTCTCTAATGAAAAACTGTTTTTT
CATRGGLSNEKLFF
>TRBV6-1|TRBJ1-1|-|TRBD1
TGTGCCAGCAGTGAACGGGGACAGACCAGCGGGGCTTTCTTT
CASSERGQTSGAFF
>TRBV2|TRBJ1-2|-|-
TGTGCCAGCAGTGAATATTCGGTTGTTGGTGGCTACACCTTC
CASSEYSVVGGYTF
>TRBV5-1|TRBJ1-1|-|-
TGCGCCAGCAGCTTGGCGGGGAACACTGAAGCTTTCTTT
CASSLAGNTEAFF
>TRBV28|TRBJ1-1|-|-
TGTGCCAGCAGTCCCGGGGGACGGAAGAACACTGAAGCTTTCTTT
CASSPGGRKNTEAFF
>TRBV3-1/TRBV3-2|TRBJ1-2|-|-
TGTGCCAGCAGCCTCATGGGGGGGAAATCTGGGGATGGCTACACCTTC
CASSLMGGKSGDGYTF
>TRBV6-1|TRBJ1-5|-|TRBD1
TGTGCCAGCAGTGGGGCAGGGGGCGGTCGGGATCAGCCCCAGCATTTT
CASSGAGGGRDQPQHF
>TRBV28|TRBJ2-1|-|TRBD1
TGTGCCAGCAGTTTATCGACAGGGGATCCCTCCTACAATGAGCAGTTCTTC
CASSLSTGDPSYNEQFF
>TRBV3-1/TRBV3-2|TRBJ1-2|-|-
TGTGCCAGCAGCCAAGAAAGAGCTGCTAACTATGGCTACACCTTC
CASSQERAANYGYTF
>TRBV18|TRBJ1-6|-|TRBD1
TGTGCCAGCTCACCTACCGGGACAGCCAATTCACCCCTCCACTTT
CASSPTGTANSPLHF
>TRBV10-3|TRBJ1-5|-|-
TGTGCCATCAGTGAGTCCACAGGGATCCAAAGCAATCAGCCCCAGCATTTT
CAISESTGIQSNQPQHF
>TRBV18|TRBJ2-1|-|-
TGTGCCAGCTCACCACAAGAGGGAATCGGTGAGCAGTTCTTC
CASSPQEGIGEQFF
>TRBV28|TRBJ1-2|-|-
TGTGCCAGCACCCCCGAGGGTAGGGAGGGTAAGGATGGCTACACCTTC
CASTPEGREGKDGYTF
>TRBV2|TRBJ1-2|-|-
TGTGCCAGCCGACTCTCCGGCTACACCTTC
CASRLSGYTF
>TRBV7-2|TRBJ2-1|-|-
TGTGCCAGCAGCTTAGGGGGCCTGGCTGAGCAGTTCTTC
CASSLGGLAEQFF
>TRBV30|TRBJ2-4|-|-
TGTGCCTGGAGTGCCAGAGAGGTTCAGTACTTC
CAWSAREVQYF
>TRBV18|TRBJ1-6|few|TRBD1
TGTGCCAGCTCACTCCGGGACAGTAACTCACCCCTCCACTTT
CASSLRDSNSPLHF
>TRBV28|TRBJ2-1|once|-
TGTGCCAGCTCGACGGCGGGGGCCAACCCGAGCTCCTACAATGAGCAGTTCTTC
CASSTAGANPSSYNEQFF
>TRBV2|TRBJ2-7|-|-
TGTGCCAGCAGGACCCTGGAGGTCGAGCAGTACTTC
CASRTLEVEQYF
>TRBV7-2|TRBJ1-4|-|TRBD1
TGTGCCAGCAGCTTATCTACCGGGACAGTTGAAAAACTGTTTTTT
CASSLSTGTVEKLFF
>TRBV20-1|TRBJ2-1|-|-
TGCAGTGTCCGCAGGGTCCATGAGCAGTTCTTC
CSVRRVHEQFF
>TRBV19|TRBJ1-2|-|TRBD1
TGTGCCAGTAGTGGGACAGGGGGAACCTATGGCTACACCTTC
CASSGTGGTYGYTF
>TRBV7-6|TRBJ1-1|-|-
TGTGCCAGCAGCTTAAGTACTCTAATGAACACTGAAGCTTTCTTT
CASSLSTLMNTEAFF
>TRBV2|TRBJ1-4|-|TRBD1
TGTGCCAGCAGGGGGACAGGGGTTTCTGAAAAACTGTTTTTT
CASRGTGVSEKLFF
>TRBV6-5|TRBJ1-6|-|-
TGTGCCAGCAGTTACTCGGAGGGACGCAAAAATTCACCCCTCCACTTT
CASSYSEGRKNSPLHF
>TRBV5-1|TRBJ1-6|-|-
TGCGCCAGCAGCTTGCGGGAATCCTATAATTCACCCCTCCACTTT
CASSLRESYNSPLHF
>TRBV10-3|TRBJ2-2|-|-
TGTGCCATCAATGATAGGGGGTCCACCGGGGAGCTGTTTTTT
CAINDRGSTGELFF
>TRBV7-7|TRBJ2-3|once|-
TGTGCCAGCAGCTTAGGGGGGCCGGGCACAGATACGCAGTATTTT
CASSLGGPGTDTQYF
>TRBV25-1|TRBJ2-5|-|TRBD1
TGTGCCAGCAGTAGGGCCGGGACAGGGGGCACGGAGACCCAGTACTTC
CASSRAGTGGTETQYF
>TRBV12-3/TRBV12-4|TRBJ1-2|-|-
TGTGCCAGCAGTTTATCAGGGATAGGCTACACCTTC
CASSLSGIGYTF
>TRBV3-1/TRBV3-2|TRBJ2-3|once|TRBD2
TGTGCCAGCAAGTCGGGGGGGAGCACAGATACGCAGTATTTT
CASKSGGSTDTQYF